A single sample gave rise to the 2 T cell receptor beta chains below, sequenced in a study of cytomegalovirus exposure and HLA in healthy donors. Primers for the PCR totalled 60 Vbeta and 13 Jbeta. Sequenced by immunoSEQ multiplex PCR; TCRdb stores in-frame clones only, minus some. The sample lists 150,000 to 200,000 clones, around nine tenths occurring once. Material for sequencing was PBMCs. The receptors here all came from a woman aged 18 to 35 in good health and CMV-seronegative.

The chain couples TRBV2 to TRBJ2-7; 8 bases match TRBD1. V dropped 5 bases and J dropped 6; count of bases not matched to a gene: 6. The CDR3 covers 13 residues. Germline-derived CDR1 and CDR2 are SNHLY and FYNNEI. As DNA, the CDR3 is TGTGCCAGCAGTCGGACAGGGTTCGGCGAGCAGTACTTC. It yields the protein CASSRTGFGEQYF.

The CDR3 reads CASSPRENEQYF. CDR3 DNA: TGTGCCAGCTCACCACGGGAGAACGAGCAGTACTTC. V usage is TRBV18 and J usage is TRBJ2-7; perhaps TRBD2 as D (5 bases). Per germline, CDR1 KGHSH and CDR2 LQKENI. Between the trimmed V and J ends, which lost 1 base and 5 bases, there was a span of 6 bases. This CDR3 has 12 amino acids.